The clone carrying this T cell receptor beta chain has just a few counts. This entry belongs to a study of cytomegalovirus exposure and HLA in healthy donors. Study in general: Both the 120 or so validation repertoires and the approximately 640 first-cohort repertoires used the same platform, as reported by a later analysis.

The CDR3 contains 18 residues. Germline V CDR1 and CDR2: MNHNS, SASEGT. V lost 3 bases to trimming and J lost 1 base; unmatched junction nucleotides: 4. Sequencing was performed with immunoSEQ multiplex PCR; in TCRdb, only in-frame clones are kept and a portion is missing. Altogether 220,000 or so clones are present, about 89% being singletons, with the ten largest covering more than 0.85%. The receptor was isolated from a woman aged 18-30 years in good health and CMV-seronegative. The specimen was PBMCs. V usage is TRBV6-1 and J usage is TRBJ2-3; TRBD2 agrees at 16 bases. The CDR3 loop reads CASSEGLAGGLGTDTQYF. The CDR3 DNA reads TGTGCCAGCAGTGAGGGACTAGCGGGAGGGCTGGGCACAGATACGCAGTATTTT.